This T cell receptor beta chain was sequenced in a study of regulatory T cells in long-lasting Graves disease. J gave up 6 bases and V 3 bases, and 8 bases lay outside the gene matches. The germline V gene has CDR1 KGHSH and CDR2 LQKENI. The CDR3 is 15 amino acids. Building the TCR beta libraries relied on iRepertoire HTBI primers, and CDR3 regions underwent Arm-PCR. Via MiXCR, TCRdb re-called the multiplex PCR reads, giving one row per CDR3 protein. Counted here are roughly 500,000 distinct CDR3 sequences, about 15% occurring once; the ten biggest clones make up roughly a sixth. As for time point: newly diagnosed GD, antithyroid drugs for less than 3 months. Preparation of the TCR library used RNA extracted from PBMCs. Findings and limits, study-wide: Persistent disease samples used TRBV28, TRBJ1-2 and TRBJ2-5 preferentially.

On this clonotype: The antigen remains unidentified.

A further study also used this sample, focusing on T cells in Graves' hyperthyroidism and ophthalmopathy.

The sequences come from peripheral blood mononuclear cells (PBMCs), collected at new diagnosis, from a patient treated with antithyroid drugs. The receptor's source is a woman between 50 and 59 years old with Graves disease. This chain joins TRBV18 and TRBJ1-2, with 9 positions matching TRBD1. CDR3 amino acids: CASSPPGQGLNGYTF. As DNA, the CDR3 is TGTGCCAGCTCACCCCCGGGACAGGGTTTGAATGGCTACACCTTC.